Following are 26 T cell receptor beta chains from one sample sequenced in a study of T-cell reconstitution after alpha-beta-depleted transplantation in children. Unique molecular identifiers were incorporated when the TCRbeta library was constructed. TCRdb fed the PCR reads into MiXCR, producing one record per CDR3 protein. Of hundreds of thousands of distinct CDR3 sequences in the sample, roughly 15% were seen once. Sequenced here: PBMCs from the stem cell graft donor, sampled from the stem cell graft. The source is a human donor who donated a stem cell graft to a child with acute myeloid leukemia.

The genes are TRBV6-2 or TRBV6-3 and TRBJ2-1; D not certain. V lost 10 bases, J lost 0 bases, and 13 bases lay in between. This CDR3 region has 14 residues. Germline V gene sequence: CDR1 MNHEY, CDR2 SVGEGT. CDR3: CATLKWSSYNEQFF. CDR3 DNA: TGTGCCACCCTAAAGTGGAGCTCCTACAATGAGCAGTTCTTC.

The chain is built from TRBV2 and TRBJ2-1; 11 nucleotides agree with TRBD2. Germline-derived CDR1 and CDR2 are SNHLY and FYNNEI. The junction had 5 bases not matched to a gene; V was cut back by 3 bases and J by 10 bases. The CDR3 runs to 14 residues. This CDR3 is CASSEVLAGDEQFF. The CDR3 DNA reads TGTGCCAGCAGTGAGGTACTAGCGGGGGACGAGCAGTTCTTC.

Here the CDR3 reads CASSVSQSNEQFF. The CDR3, as DNA: TGTGCCAGCAGTGTAAGCCAAAGTAATGAGCAGTTCTTC. The chain employs TRBV6-4 and TRBJ2-1; no firm D call. This CDR3 has 13 amino acids. The germline V and J ends were trimmed by 4 bases and 7 bases, with 11 bases remaining between them. Germline V gene data show CDR1 as MRHNA and CDR2 as SNTAGT.

This clonotype occurred a few times. The genes are TRBV7-2 and TRBJ2-3, with TRBD2 matching 10 bases. This CDR3 is 17 amino acids long. CDR1 is SGHTA and CDR2 is FQGNSA in the germline V gene. V shed 6 bases and J 1 base; nucleotides not matched to a gene: 10. CDR3 protein: CASSFFSGTSGTDTQYF. CDR3 nucleotide sequence: TGTGCCAGCAGTTTTTTTTCCGGGACTAGCGGCACAGATACGCAGTATTTT.

The rearrangement links TRBV4-1 to TRBJ2-7; D is uncertain. The CDR3 totals 13 residues. Deletions cut 1 base from V and 3 bases from J, with 7 bases between. CDR1 is MGHRA and CDR2 is YSYEKL in the germline V gene. Here the CDR3 reads CASSQGLNYEQYV. For the CDR3, the DNA is TGCGCCAGCAGCCAAGGACTTAACTACGAGCAGTACGTC.

The gene calls are TRBV5-1 and TRBJ2-1; D is perhaps TRBD1 or TRBD2 (6 bases each). Germline CDR1 and CDR2: SGHRS and YFSETQ. This CDR3 spans 15 amino acids. V was clipped by 2 bases and J by 3 bases, with 12 bases between them. This CDR3 is CASSFEGGFYNEQFF. Here the CDR3 DNA reads TGCGCCAGCAGCTTTGAGGGGGGATTCTACAATGAGCAGTTCTTC.

Details on this clonotype: It may be a read error: a sequence one base away is much more abundant. The rearrangement joins TRBV29-1 to TRBJ2-3; no clear D gene. Germline loops: CDR1 SQVTM, CDR2 ANQGSEA. CDR3 size: 13 residues. As DNA, the CDR3 is TGCGGCGTTTCGGAGACCAGCACAGATACGCAGTATTTT. It yields the protein CGVSETSTDTQYF.

The V call is TRBV28, the J call TRBJ1-5; 7 nucleotides match TRBD1. This CDR3 is built from 14 residues. Germline trimming cut 10 bases from V and 4 bases from J; bases unmatched to any gene: 10. Germline-derived CDR1 and CDR2 are MDHEN and SYDVKM. The CDR3 DNA reads TGTGCCACTATCACAGGGGTTGGGAATCAGCCCCAGCATTTT. It encodes CATITGVGNQPQHF.

The chain is built from TRBV27 and TRBJ1-5, with 9 bases matching TRBD1. The CDR3 runs to 15 residues. Germline V gene sequence: CDR1 MNHEY, CDR2 SMNVEV (reference sequence). With V trimmed by 5 bases and J by 6 bases, 8 bases remained unmatched. The CDR3 spells CASSTMGQGRQPQHF. CDR3 coding DNA: TGTGCCAGCAGTACCATGGGACAGGGACGTCAGCCCCAGCATTTT.

Ten or more counts support this clonotype. The chain recombines TRBV6-4 with TRBJ2-3; D gene unclear. The CDR3 contains 14 residues. The germline CDR1 and CDR2 sequences are MRHNA and SNTAGT. Trimming removed 1 base from V and 1 base from J, with 6 bases in between. CDR3 sequence: CASSDLVGTDTQYF. The CDR3 region has the DNA TGTGCCAGCAGTGACTTGGTAGGCACAGATACGCAGTATTTT.

This clonotype was seen ten or more times. The chain uses TRBV4-2 and TRBJ1-1; 7 bases map to TRBD1. Germline V gene data show CDR1 as LGHNA and CDR2 as YNFKEQ. The CDR3 has 14 amino acids. Trimming took 10 bases from V and 1 from J; bases not matched to a gene: 9. The CDR3 DNA sequence: TGTGCCACAGCGCAAGGGACAGAGAACACTGAAGCTTTCTTT. Translated: CATAQGTENTEAFF.

This clonotype showed up many times. The genes are TRBV20-1 and TRBJ1-6; D gene ambiguous. The length of the CDR3 is 15 residues. Per germline, CDR1 DFQATT and CDR2 SNEGSKA (reference sequence). V was trimmed by 6 bases and J by 1 base, leaving 13 bases between them. CDR3 sequence: CSALGSESYNSPLHF. CDR3 coding DNA: TGCAGTGCGCTTGGTAGTGAATCCTATAATTCACCCCTCCACTTT.

This clonotype was counted many times. For the CDR3, the DNA is TGCAGCGTTGACGGGAACAGCTCAGATACGCAGTATTTT. Its translation: CSVDGNSSDTQYF. The chain uses TRBV29-1 and TRBJ2-3; the D gene is possibly TRBD2 (5 bases). Trimming removed 3 bases at V and 4 bases at J, with 11 bases between. This CDR3 region has 13 residues. Germline-derived CDR1 and CDR2 are SQVTM and ANQGSEA.

This clonotype was recorded at least ten times. The genes are TRBV25-1 and TRBJ1-6, with 8 bases fitting TRBD1. CDR3 size: 11 residues. The junction had 4 bases not matched to a gene; V was cut back by 5 bases and J by 16 bases. Per germline, CDR1 MGHDK and CDR2 SYGVNS. The CDR3 DNA follows: TGTGCCAGCAGTCGGACAGGGAATCTCCACTTT. This codes for CASSRTGNLHF.

This clonotype has just a few counts. V gene TRBV12-3 or TRBV12-4 combines with J gene TRBJ1-6; the D gene is possibly TRBD1 (6 bases). V was clipped by 4 bases and J by 1 base, with 14 bases between them. The CDR3 has 17 residues. This CDR3 is CASSSTRTGSYNSPLHF. In DNA, the CDR3 is TGTGCCAGCAGTTCTACCCGAACAGGGTCCTATAATTCACCCCTCCACTTT.

About this clonotype itself: A much more abundant neighbour one base away suggests this may be a read error. The J gene is TRBJ2-1, the V gene TRBV9; tentatively, D is TRBD2 (5 bases). CDR1 SGDLS and CDR2 YYNGEE come from the germline V gene. V lost 0 bases and J 2 bases, leaving 12 bases between the germline ends. CDR3 length equals 16 residues. The CDR3 is CASSVGGASPYNEQFF. The DNA for the CDR3 is TGTGCCAGCAGCGTAGGGGGAGCCTCCCCCTACAATGAGCAGTTCTTC.

At least ten counts were recorded for this clonotype. V and J are TRBV6-2 or TRBV6-3 and TRBJ2-7; the match to TRBD1 covers 7 bases. V lost 6 bases and J lost 2; bases outside the gene matches: 4. The germline gives CDR1 MNHEY, CDR2 SVGEGT. The length of the CDR3 is 13 residues. CDR3 residues: CASSEDRAYEQYV. Here the CDR3 DNA reads TGTGCCAGCAGCGAAGACAGGGCCTACGAGCAGTACGTC.

This CDR3 is CAVGLRHDEQFF. The CDR3 DNA reads TGTGCCGTCGGCCTTCGGCACGATGAGCAGTTCTTC. The chain carries TRBV6-2 or TRBV6-3 and TRBJ2-1; D ambiguous. The CDR3 is 12 residues long. CDR1 MNHEY and CDR2 SVGEGT come from the germline V gene. The ends were cut back, 11 bases at V and 8 bases at J, with 16 bases in the middle.

This clonotype was counted ten times or more. This rearrangement joins TRBV20-1 to TRBJ2-5; 9 positions match TRBD1. With 2 bases clipped from V and 5 bases from J, the junction kept 6 bases outside the gene matches. CDR1 is DFQATT and CDR2 is SNEGSKA in the germline V gene (reference sequence). The length of the CDR3 is 14 residues. CDR3 amino acids: CSARPQGALETQYF. The CDR3 nucleotides read TGCAGTGCTAGACCACAGGGGGCGCTGGAGACCCAGTACTTC.

The V gene is TRBV7-8, the J gene TRBJ1-5; D remains unclear. CDR1 and CDR2 (germline): SGHVS, FQNEAQ. V was cut by 3 bases and J by 5 bases, with 8 bases left in between. The CDR3 has 13 amino acids. DNA of the CDR3: TGTGCCAGCAGCTTCCGGACTGATCAGCCCCAGCATTTT. It codes for CASSFRTDQPQHF.

Many counts were recorded for this clonotype. The rearrangement joins TRBV7-2 to TRBJ1-2, with D tentatively TRBD1 (5 bases). V gave up 1 base and J gave up 8 bases, with 11 bases separating them. CDR1 is SGHTA and CDR2 is FQGNSA in the germline V gene. There are 13 residues in the CDR3. This chain's CDR3 is CASSLVGGRGYTF. The CDR3 DNA reads TGTGCCAGCAGCTTAGTCGGGGGTCGCGGCTACACCTTC.

The table lists this clonotype with a few counts. This chain joins TRBV10-3 and TRBJ1-2; D gene uncertain. The V gene lost 2 bases and the J gene lost 3 bases, with 7 bases spanning the gap. Germline CDR1 is ENHRY and CDR2 is SYGVKD. The CDR3 runs to 13 residues. CDR3 amino acids: CAISEEIYYGYTF. The CDR3 region has the DNA TGTGCCATCAGTGAGGAGATCTACTATGGCTACACCTTC.

About this clonotype: A junction end diverges from the germline sequence, so it may reflect a read error. The V call is TRBV29-1, the J call TRBJ2-3; D gene ambiguous. This CDR3 has 13 residues. The germline V gene has CDR1 SQVTM and CDR2 ANQGSEA. The CDR3 bases are TGCAGCGTGACCGGACGGCTCACAGATCCGCAGTATTTT. It encodes CSVTGRLTDPQYF.

Points on this clonotype: This sequence may be a read error, since a much larger clone differs from it by one base. The V and J genes are TRBV20-1 and TRBJ2-3, with D unclear. Trimming took 3 bases from V and 1 from J, leaving 8 bases between them. Germline V gene lookup returns CDR1 DFQATT and CDR2 SNEGSKA (reference sequence). The CDR3 length is 13 residues. CDR3: CSASGDCTDTQYF. As DNA, the CDR3 is TGCAGTGCTAGTGGGGATTGCACAGATACGCAGTATTTT.

In its sample, this clonotype was seen many times. The chain joins TRBV7-9 to TRBJ2-7; 11 bases are shared with TRBD1. This CDR3 region has 15 residues. V shed 3 bases, J shed 5 bases, and the junction held 6 bases outside the gene matches. Germline CDR1 SEHNR, CDR2 FQNEAQ (reference sequence). CDR3 residues: CASSLPGTGGDEQYF. CDR3 in DNA: TGTGCCAGCAGCTTGCCGGGGACAGGGGGGGACGAGCAGTACTTC.

The chain links TRBV20-1 to TRBJ1-5; weak D call: TRBD1 (5 bases). This CDR3 is 16 amino acids long. Trimming took off 5 bases at V and 7 bases at J, with 24 bases between the two ends. Germline CDR1 is DFQATT and CDR2 is SNEGSKA (reference sequence). The CDR3 DNA is TGCAGTGCTTCAACCTCTGGGGGGAAAATAGGGCAGCCCCAGCATTTT. It translates to CSASTSGGKIGQPQHF.